This T cell receptor beta chain was documented in a study of OX40 agonist ivuxolimab in advanced cancers. Points from the study as a whole: Part of the nonresponder group also had normalized T-cell clonal expansion that was low. On average, a greater number of expanded clones characterised CD8+ T cells relative to CD4+.

Trimming stripped 5 bases from V and 6 bases from J, with 5 bases between. Germline CDR1 MDHEN, CDR2 SYDVKM. CDR3 size: 10 residues. On this clone: What it binds is unknown.

Clones were read by immunoSEQ multiplex PCR, and TCRdb kept only the in-frame ones, dropping some. This table has some 32,000 clones, around 83% appearing once. Sequenced here: CD4+ or CD8+ T cells sorted from blood, sampled in a trial of the OX40 agonist ivuxolimab. This clonotype originated in an adult with an advanced solid tumor such as melanoma, head and neck, liver or kidney cancer. The chain joins TRBV28 to TRBJ2-7, with D hard to call. For the CDR3, the DNA is TGTGCCAGCAGTCACTCCGAGCAGTACTTC. Translating it yields CASSHSEQYF.